Below, 22 T cell receptor beta chains from the same sample are listed, as sequenced in a study of Ad26.COV2.S vaccination and SARS-CoV-2 variants. The data were produced by immunoSEQ multiplex PCR, yet TCRdb's version contains in-frame clones alone and is incomplete. This table holds 350,000 to 500,000 clones, roughly 87% found once. Described treatment: roughly 19 received Ad26.COV2.S at low or high dose, single or two shots; roughly 5 received placebo; per-sample allocation not given. Sampling was done on day 63 after the first vaccine or placebo injection. The sample consisted of peripheral blood, taken in a trial of Ad26.COV2.S vaccine versus placebo. The receptors here all came from a person aged 18-60 years who received the Ad26.COV2.S COVID-19 vaccine or a placebo.

This clone was counted once. V usage is TRBV10-3 and J usage is TRBJ1-5; 10 positions match TRBD1. The length of the CDR3 is 15 residues. V gave up 2 bases and J gave up 7 bases; unmatched junction bases: 5. From germline, CDR1 is ENHRY and CDR2 SYGVKD. The CDR3 DNA reads as TGTGCCATCAGTGAGCCGACAGGGGGCGGGCAGCCCCAGCATTTT. This translates into CAISEPTGGGQPQHF.

This chain uses TRBV12-5 with TRBJ2-2; D unclear. This CDR3 region has 13 residues. The V gene lost 3 bases and the J gene lost 4 bases, with 6 bases spanning the gap. Germline V gives CDR1 LGHNT, CDR2 FRNRAP. The CDR3 DNA reads TGTGCTAGTGGTTTTGTAGGCACCGGGGAGCTGTTTTTT. Its protein product is CASGFVGTGELFF. The full variable domain, in which reference TRBV12-5 and TRBJ2-2 provide the parts outside the CDR3, is DARVTQTPRHKVTEMGQEVTMRCQPILGHNTVFWYRQTMMQGLELLAYFRNRAPLDDSGMPKDRFSAEMPDATLATLKIQPSEPRDSAVYFCASGFVGTGELFFGEGSRLTVL.

The rearrangement uses TRBV9 and TRBJ1-3; D call uncertain. V gave up 2 bases and J gave up 2 bases, with 14 bases separating them. The CDR3 has 16 residues. CDR1 is SGDLS, CDR2 YYNGEE, per germline. For the CDR3, the DNA is TGTGCCAGCAGCGTCGATCTCGGTGGCACTGGAAACACCATATATTTT. Its protein is CASSVDLGGTGNTIYF.

V gene TRBV9 combines with J gene TRBJ2-7; tentative D call: TRBD2 (5 bases). CDR3 length equals 16 residues. The germline V and J ends were trimmed by 4 bases and 3 bases, with 20 bases remaining between them. The germline CDR1 and CDR2 sequences are SGDLS and YYNGEE. The CDR3 loop is CASSPFRSPGSYEQYF. In nucleotides, the CDR3 is TGTGCCAGCAGCCCGTTTCGTAGCCCGGGAAGCTACGAGCAGTACTTC.

The V and J genes are TRBV6-1 and TRBJ1-6, with a possible D match to TRBD1 (5 bases). Per germline, CDR1 MNHNS and CDR2 SASEGT. V lost 2 bases and J 7 bases, leaving 6 bases between the germline ends. This CDR3 contains 13 residues. As DNA, the CDR3 is TGTGCCAGCAGTGAACAGGGCAATTCACCCCTCCACTTT. Translation gives CASSEQGNSPLHF.

The V and J genes are TRBV6-2 or TRBV6-3 and TRBJ1-4; 11 bases are shared with TRBD1. The CDR3 is 15 residues long. CDR1 and CDR2 from the germline V gene are MNHEY and SVGEGT. With 5 bases clipped from V and 7 bases from J, the junction kept 6 bases outside the gene matches. DNA of the CDR3: TGTGCCAGCAGTCCCCCGGGACAGGGGGGTGAAAAACTGTTTTTT. This translates into CASSPPGQGGEKLFF.

The gene calls are TRBV9 and TRBJ2-5; D perhaps matches TRBD1 (6 bases). Germline-derived CDR1 and CDR2 are SGDLS and YYNGEE. Trimming removed 0 bases at V and 4 bases at J, with 13 bases between. The CDR3 has 15 amino acids. For the CDR3, the DNA is TGTGCCAGCAGCGTAGGGACGGTAGGGGGAGAGACCCAGTACTTC. Amino acid sequence: CASSVGTVGGETQYF.

The V gene is TRBV7-9, the J gene TRBJ2-7; D remains ambiguous. The V gene's germline CDR1 is SEHNR and CDR2 FQNEAQ (reference sequence). This CDR3 spans 13 amino acids. Deletions cut 8 bases from V and 0 bases from J, with 11 bases between. CDR3 loop: CASPRLYSYEQYF. As DNA, the CDR3 is TGTGCCAGCCCCCGCCTTTACTCCTACGAGCAGTACTTC.

The CDR3 nucleotides are TGTGCCAGCAGCCAAGGACTAGCGGGGCTCTCCTACAATGAGCAGTTCTTC. Translating gives CASSQGLAGLSYNEQFF. This chain connects TRBV3-1 (or the pseudogene TRBV3-2) to TRBJ2-1, with 11 nucleotides matching TRBD2. Germline assignment: CDR1 LGHDT and CDR2 YNNKEL (reference sequence). V shed 1 base and J 0 bases; nucleotides not matched to a gene: 2. CDR3 length equals 17 residues.

The chain employs TRBV5-6 and TRBJ2-5; TRBD1 matches 7 bases. CDR3 size: 14 residues. After removal of 1 base from V and 3 bases from J, the junction contained 3 bases not matched to a gene. Germline-derived CDR1 and CDR2 are SGHDT and YYEEEE. For the CDR3, the DNA is TGTGCCAGCAGCTTGAGAGGGGGCGAAGAGACCCAGTACTTC. The encoded protein is CASSLRGGEETQYF.

This clone has only one observation. The genes are TRBV15 and TRBJ2-5; 8 positions match TRBD1. CDR3 length equals 13 residues. CDR1 is LNHNV, CDR2 YYDKDF, per germline (reference sequence). The ends lost 3 bases at V and 5 bases at J; junction bases unmatched: 2. The CDR3 protein is CATSRQGAETQYF. In DNA, the CDR3 is TGTGCCACCAGCAGGCAGGGGGCGGAGACCCAGTACTTC.

CDR3 in DNA: TGTGCCAGCAGCGAAGAGACTAGCCCCCCCTACGAGCAGTACTTC. Residues: CASSEETSPPYEQYF. This chain links TRBV7-3 with TRBJ2-7; 7 bases are shared with TRBD2. V shed 5 bases, J shed 2 bases, and the junction held 9 bases outside the gene matches. CDR1 is SGHTA and CDR2 is FQGTGA in the germline V gene. The length of the CDR3 is 15 residues. The whole variable domain, filled in from reference TRBV7-3 and TRBJ2-7, reads GAGVSQTPSNKVTEKGKYVELRCDPISGHTALYWYRQSLGQGPEFLIYFQGTGAADDSGLPNDRFFAVRPEGSVSTLKIQRTERGDSAVYLCASSEETSPPYEQYFGPGTRLTVT.

The V and J genes are TRBV6-5 and TRBJ2-2; 8 positions match TRBD1. The trim removed 7 bases at V and 2 bases at J, leaving 6 bases unmatched. The CDR3 runs 15 residues. Germline V gene lookup returns CDR1 MNHEY and CDR2 SVGAGI. CDR3 residues: CASNQDRGNTGELFF. As DNA, the CDR3 is TGTGCCAGCAACCAAGACAGGGGTAACACCGGGGAGCTGTTTTTT.

The chain has TRBV28 and TRBJ2-3; 12 positions agree with TRBD2. J gave up 6 bases and V 7 bases, and 20 bases lay outside the gene matches. The CDR3 sequence is 19 residues long. CDR1 is MDHEN and CDR2 is SYDVKM in the germline V gene. The DNA for the CDR3 is TGTGCCAGCACCTACCCCCTAGCGGGAGGGCTTACGTCCCCCGATACGCAGTATTTT. Its translation: CASTYPLAGGLTSPDTQYF. Together with reference TRBV28 and TRBJ2-3, the CDR3 gives the full variable domain: DVKVTQSSRYLVKRTGEKVFLECVQDMDHENMFWYRQDPGLGLRLIYFSYDVKMKEKGDIPEGYSVSREKKERFSLILESASTNQTSMYLCASTYPLAGGLTSPDTQYFGPGTRLTVL.

The rearrangement joins TRBV5-4 to TRBJ1-2; D perhaps matches TRBD1 (6 bases). The V gene lost 0 bases and the J gene lost 4 bases, with 13 bases spanning the gap. The CDR3 is 15 amino acids. Germline V gene lookup returns CDR1 SGHNT and CDR2 YYREEE (reference sequence). The CDR3 DNA is TGTGCCAGCAGCTTGGGGCAGGGGCTGCGCTATGGCTACACCTTC. Translation: CASSLGQGLRYGYTF.

V gene TRBV7-8 combines with J gene TRBJ2-7; D may correspond to TRBD1 or TRBD2 (5 bases each). Germline assignment: CDR1 SGHVS and CDR2 FQNEAQ. V dropped 3 bases and J dropped 2 bases, with 11 bases sitting between them. This CDR3 is 14 amino acids long. The CDR3 nucleotides are TGTGCCAGCAGCTTGGGCCTGGGACCCTACGAGCAGTACTTC. As protein: CASSLGLGPYEQYF.

The chain has TRBV6-2 or TRBV6-3 and TRBJ2-7; D is unresolved. CDR1 and CDR2 from the germline V gene are MNHEY and SVGEGT. The V end lost 2 bases, the J end lost 5 bases, and 22 bases lay between the germline ends. This CDR3 has 17 amino acids. The CDR3 nucleotides read TGTGCCAGCAGTTACGCAGCTCATAGCCCCTCGGTAGACGAGCAGTACTTC. It codes for CASSYAAHSPSVDEQYF.

This chain joins TRBV27 and TRBJ1-5, with 7 bases fitting TRBD1. Unmatched junction bases numbered 9, after V lost 6 bases and J lost 4 bases. The CDR3 consists of 15 residues. The germline V gene has CDR1 MNHEY and CDR2 SMNVEV (reference sequence). The CDR3 region has the DNA TGTGCCAGCAGCCTGACAGGGATCGATAATCAGCCCCAGCATTTT. This translates into CASSLTGIDNQPQHF.

This chain connects TRBV2 to TRBJ2-7; TRBD2 aligns across 14 bases. Germline V lookup: CDR1 SNHLY, CDR2 FYNNEI. With V trimmed by 5 bases and J by 5 bases, 5 bases remained unmatched. CDR3 length: 15 amino acids. CDR3 sequence: CASSYPGLAGDEQYF. CDR3 bases: TGTGCCAGCAGTTACCCGGGACTAGCGGGAGACGAGCAGTACTTC.

V and J are TRBV9 and TRBJ2-7, with D perhaps matching TRBD1 (5 bases). Germline-derived CDR1 and CDR2 are SGDLS and YYNGEE. The CDR3 loop spans 14 amino acids. V lost 0 bases and J 5 bases, leaving 12 bases between the germline ends. The CDR3 nucleotides are TGTGCCAGCAGCGTAGGACAGAAGGGCCACGAGCAGTACTTC. Its translation: CASSVGQKGHEQYF. The variable domain in full, with the rest retrieved from reference TRBV9 and TRBJ2-7, is DSGVTQTPKHLITATGQRVTLRCSPRSGDLSVYWYQQSLDQGLQFLIQYYNGEERAKGNILERFSAQQFPDLHSELNLSSLELGDSALYFCASSVGQKGHEQYFGPGTRLTVT.

This chain connects TRBV27 to TRBJ2-5, with 8 bases matching TRBD1. The CDR3 runs 14 residues. The V gene's germline CDR1 is MNHEY and CDR2 SMNVEV (reference sequence). J gave up 4 bases and V 5 bases, and 6 bases lay outside the gene matches. CDR3 residues: CASSHGQGGETQYF. The DNA for the CDR3 is TGTGCCAGCAGTCACGGACAGGGTGGAGAGACCCAGTACTTC.

The rearrangement uses TRBV9 and TRBJ2-7, with 8 nucleotides matching TRBD1. With V trimmed by 0 bases and J by 3 bases, 17 bases remained unmatched. Germline-derived CDR1 and CDR2 are SGDLS and YYNGEE. The CDR3 totals 19 residues. The CDR3 coding sequence is TGTGCCAGCAGCGTAGGAAAAGGCGGTGAGGGACAGGTGATCTACGAGCAGTACTTC. Translated, it gives CASSVGKGGEGQVIYEQYF. The variable domain in full, completed from reference TRBV9 and TRBJ2-7, reads DSGVTQTPKHLITATGQRVTLRCSPRSGDLSVYWYQQSLDQGLQFLIQYYNGEERAKGNILERFSAQQFPDLHSELNLSSLELGDSALYFCASSVGKGGEGQVIYEQYFGPGTRLTVT.